This passage covers 25 T cell receptor beta chains from one sample sequenced in a study of cytotoxic CD8 clonotypes in ibrutinib-treated CLL. Produced via immunoSEQ multiplex PCR; TCRdb's table is partial and in-frame only. The repertoire includes tens of thousands of clones, 86% of them detected once, and approximately 5.4% sits in the top ten. The starting material was PBMCs, obtained before ibrutinib treatment. The source of these receptors is a human donor with chronic lymphocytic leukemia.

The CDR3: CASSLARRDRGYEQYF. CDR3 nucleotides: TGTGCCAGCAGTTTAGCTAGACGGGACAGGGGATACGAGCAGTACTTC. The rearrangement links TRBV28 to TRBJ2-7; TRBD1 agrees at 10 bases. Germline V CDR1 and CDR2: MDHEN, SYDVKM. The CDR3 length is 16 residues. Losses at the gene ends were 2 bases for V and 4 bases for J; bases not matched to a gene: 8.

The chain carries TRBV7-2 and TRBJ2-7, with D unresolved. CDR3 length: 13 amino acids. Trimming removed 2 bases at V and 10 bases at J, with 15 bases between. CDR1 and CDR2 (germline): SGHTA, FQGNSA. The CDR3 DNA reads TGTGCCAGCAGCTTAACCACTGAAGGGTTACAGTACTTC. This codes for CASSLTTEGLQYF.

This clone turned up a few times. The CDR3 nucleotides read TGTGCCAGCTCACCCCGGTCCGGCACTGAAGCTTTCTTT. Amino acid sequence: CASSPRSGTEAFF. The chain employs TRBV18 and TRBJ1-1; D gene unclear. CDR3 size: 13 residues. From germline, CDR1 is KGHSH and CDR2 LQKENI. Trimming removed 3 bases from V and 4 bases from J, with 9 bases in between.

V usage is TRBV25-1 and J usage is TRBJ2-7; 11 nucleotides align to TRBD2. This CDR3 has 14 residues. Germline CDR1 reads MGHDK; CDR2 reads SYGVNS. Unmatched junction bases numbered 4, after V lost 7 bases and J lost 2 bases. In nucleotides, the CDR3 is TGTGCCAGCACAATAGCGGGAGGGCCCTACGAGCAGTACTTC. This gives the protein CASTIAGGPYEQYF.

The chain employs TRBV5-8 and TRBJ2-2; D not resolved. V was clipped by 6 bases and J by 8 bases, with 11 bases between them. The CDR3 contains 12 residues. Germline CDR1 and CDR2: SGHTS and YDEGEE. DNA of the CDR3: TGTGCCAGCATATACGTTTCGGGGGAGCTGTTTTTT. Translated, it gives CASIYVSGELFF.

V is TRBV10-3 and J is TRBJ2-7; TRBD1 aligns across 9 bases. With 4 bases clipped from V and 0 bases from J, the junction kept 7 bases outside the gene matches. Germline values: CDR1 ENHRY, CDR2 SYGVKD. This CDR3 comprises 16 residues. CDR3: CAISAGRDRASYEQYF. DNA for the CDR3: TGTGCCATCAGTGCAGGGCGGGACAGGGCCTCCTACGAGCAGTACTTC.

This clone was detected only a few times. This chain joins TRBV29-1 and TRBJ2-1, with TRBD2 matching 14 bases. The CDR3 is made up of 15 amino acids. Germline V CDR1 and CDR2: SQVTM, ANQGSEA. Here the CDR3 reads CTGGRGTSGSNEQFF. Written as DNA, the CDR3 is TGCACCGGCGGGAGAGGGACTAGCGGGAGTAATGAGCAGTTCTTC.

This chain links TRBV5-1 with TRBJ2-1; 8 bases match TRBD2. Germline V lookup: CDR1 SGHRS, CDR2 YFSETQ. The CDR3 totals 16 residues. Trimming removed 0 bases from V and 6 bases from J; junction bases left unmatched: 8. The CDR3 sequence: CASSLELTLAGNEQFF. CDR3 sequence (DNA): TGCGCCAGCAGCTTGGAACTTACGCTAGCGGGCAATGAGCAGTTCTTC.

This chain joins TRBV10-1 and TRBJ1-2, with a possible D match to TRBD1 (5 bases). The germline V gene has CDR1 WNHNN and CDR2 SYGVQD (reference sequence). Trimming stripped 6 bases from V and 8 bases from J, with 34 bases between. This CDR3 is built from 19 residues. The CDR3 DNA reads as TGCGCCAGCAGGGATAACTGGTACCAACCGGGGCCGATAAAGCGGGGCTACACCTTC. Protein: CASRDNWYQPGPIKRGYTF.

This clone appeared once. For the CDR3, the DNA is TGTGCCAGCAGTGTGGGGGGCGGCTACACCTTC. Its protein is CASSVGGGYTF. This chain links TRBV6-5 with TRBJ1-2, with TRBD1 as a possible D gene (6 bases). The CDR3 spans 11 residues. Germline V lookup: CDR1 MNHEY, CDR2 SVGAGI. V dropped 5 bases and J dropped 8 bases, with 9 bases sitting between them.

The chain uses TRBV5-4 and TRBJ2-7; 11 bases align to TRBD2. The V and J ends lost 1 base and 2 bases, in that order; junction bases with no gene match: 11. The CDR3 sequence is 18 residues long. Germline CDR1 reads SGHNT; CDR2 reads YYREEE (reference sequence). The CDR3, as DNA: TGTGCCAGCAGCTTGAGTAGCGGGAGGGCCCTTTCTACCTACGAGCAGTACTTC. Its protein product is CASSLSSGRALSTYEQYF.

V is TRBV4-1 and J is TRBJ2-1; D might be TRBD1 or TRBD2, each matching 5 bases. The V and J ends lost 1 base and 4 bases respectively, with 14 bases between them. CDR1 and CDR2 from the germline V gene are MGHRA and YSYEKL. The CDR3 loop spans 16 amino acids. Here the CDR3 reads CASSQVYGTDYNEQFF. In DNA form, the CDR3 reads TGCGCCAGCAGCCAAGTGTACGGGACGGATTACAATGAGCAGTTCTTC.

This clone was seen a single time. Other nucleotide sequences in the sample specify the same CDR3. This sequence joins TRBV28 and TRBJ2-7; possibly TRBD1 or TRBD2 for D (5 bases each). Germline-derived CDR1 and CDR2 are MDHEN and SYDVKM. Trimming stripped 1 base from V and 3 bases from J, with 10 bases between. This CDR3 contains 14 residues. The CDR3 here is CASSLSGTGYEQYF. The CDR3 bases are TGTGCCAGCAGTTTATCGGGGACGGGCTACGAGCAGTACTTC.

The J gene is TRBJ1-5, the V gene TRBV7-8; D ambiguous. The germline V gene has CDR1 SGHVS and CDR2 FQNEAQ. With 5 bases removed from V and 2 bases from J, the gap between germline ends came to 10 bases. The CDR3 has 14 residues. The CDR3 coding sequence is TGTGCCAGCAGCGCGGGCGGGGGCAATCAGCCCCAGCATTTT. Protein product: CASSAGGGNQPQHF.

The gene calls are TRBV7-8 and TRBJ2-5, with D possibly TRBD1 on 6 matching bases. The end of the DNA aligns better with TRBJ2-7, so the J call may be wrong. This CDR3 spans 13 amino acids. Looked up from germline, CDR1 is SGHVS and CDR2 is FQNEAQ. Here the CDR3 reads CAIRQAQRHEQYF. The DNA for the CDR3 is TGTGCCATTAGACAGGCCCAGCGGCACGAGCAGTACTTC.

The rearrangement joins TRBV7-2 to TRBJ2-7; maybe TRBD1 (6 bases). V lost 0 bases and J lost 3, with 9 bases in between. The CDR3 length is 14 residues. Germline CDR1 reads SGHTA; CDR2 reads FQGNSA. CDR3 sequence (DNA): TGTGCCAGCAGCTTAGCAGGGGGAAACTACGAGCAGTACTTC. It encodes CASSLAGGNYEQYF. Complete variable domain (other parts from reference TRBV7-2 and TRBJ2-7): GAGVSQSPSNKVTEKGKDVELRCDPISGHTALYWYRQSLGQGLEFLIYFQGNSAPDKSGLPSDRFSAERTGGSVSTLTIQRTQQEDSAVYLCASSLAGGNYEQYFGPGTRLTVT.

The CDR3 DNA reads as TGTGCCAGCAGCTTGGTCGGTAGAGGGGGTTCATACGAGCAGTACTTC. Its protein is CASSLVGRGGSYEQYF. The genes are TRBV5-6 and TRBJ2-7, with TRBD1 as a possible D gene (6 bases). Germline V gives CDR1 SGHDT, CDR2 YYEEEE. Between the trimmed V and J ends, which lost 0 bases and 4 bases, there was a span of 17 bases. The CDR3 runs 16 residues.

V is TRBV6-1 and J is TRBJ1-2; D is unresolved. Germline V CDR1 and CDR2: MNHNS, SASEGT. V was cut by 5 bases and J by 3 bases, with 10 bases left in between. CDR3 length: 13 residues. CDR3 nucleotides: TGTGCCAGCAGTCTGAGCGGGGACTATGGCTACACCTTC. Amino acid sequence: CASSLSGDYGYTF.

This chain connects TRBV5-1 to TRBJ2-3; the D gene is possibly TRBD2 (6 bases). The CDR3 is 15 amino acids. CDR1 is SGHRS and CDR2 is YFSETQ in the germline V gene. Trimming removed 3 bases from V and 5 bases from J, with 16 bases in between. In DNA form, the CDR3 reads TGCGCCAGCAGCTGGGGTCGGGGACTCGAAGATACGCAGTATTTT. Translation gives CASSWGRGLEDTQYF.

V gene TRBV5-1 combines with J gene TRBJ2-7, with 7 bases matching TRBD2. Germline CDR1 SGHRS, CDR2 YFSETQ. With 7 bases clipped from V and 0 bases from J, the junction kept 16 bases outside the gene matches. This CDR3 has 17 residues. The chain's CDR3 is CASGGTVGGSFSYEQYF. For the CDR3, the DNA is TGCGCCAGCGGGGGGACGGTCGGCGGGAGTTTCTCCTACGAGCAGTACTTC.

V gene TRBV7-6 combines with J gene TRBJ2-3; tentatively, D is TRBD1 (7 bases). Germline CDR1 SGHVS, CDR2 FNYEAQ. This CDR3 spans 15 amino acids. V was trimmed by 5 bases and J by 3 bases, leaving 15 bases between them. For the CDR3, the DNA is TGTGCCAGCAGCCCAGGGGGGCTAGGGACAGATACGCAGTATTTT. It specifies CASSPGGLGTDTQYF.

The chain recombines TRBV5-1 with TRBJ2-5; D is possibly TRBD1 (5 bases). The length of the CDR3 is 14 residues. Deletions cut 4 bases from V and 1 base from J, with 11 bases between. Germline values: CDR1 SGHRS, CDR2 YFSETQ. The CDR3, as DNA: TGCGCCAGCAGCACAGACAGTCCCCAAGAGACCCAGTACTTC. Its translation: CASSTDSPQETQYF.

This clone came up a few times. The rearrangement joins TRBV11-3 to TRBJ2-7; maybe TRBD1 (7 bases). CDR3 length: 16 residues. CDR1 and CDR2 from the germline V gene are SGHNT and YENEEA. Trimming stripped 5 bases from V and 0 bases from J, with 17 bases between. As DNA, the CDR3 is TGTGCCAGCAGCCCTCGGGGCAGGGGGGACTCCTACGAGCAGTACTTC. Encoded protein: CASSPRGRGDSYEQYF.

The V call is TRBV5-1, the J call TRBJ1-1; tentative D call: TRBD1 (6 bases). Per germline, CDR1 SGHRS and CDR2 YFSETQ. This CDR3 has 14 residues. V shed 0 bases and J shed 2 bases, with 8 bases lying between them. CDR3 sequence reads: CASSLGQVNTEAFF. The CDR3 DNA reads as TGCGCCAGCAGCTTGGGACAGGTTAACACTGAAGCTTTCTTT.

This clone was seen only once. The chain uses TRBV5-5 and TRBJ2-7, with no clear D. The CDR3 has 17 amino acids. With 4 bases removed from V and 4 bases from J, the gap between germline ends came to 24 bases. Germline CDR1 is SGHKS and CDR2 is YYEKEE (reference sequence). The CDR3 loop reads CASSPQRKGSFVYEQYF. In DNA form, the CDR3 reads TGTGCCAGCAGCCCCCAAAGGAAAGGGTCCTTCGTATACGAGCAGTACTTC.